The 12 T cell receptor beta chains listed next were all sequenced from one sample in a study of regulatory T cells in long-lasting Graves disease. Both iRepertoire HTBI primers and Arm-PCR of CDR3 regions were used to build the TCR beta libraries. TCRdb analysed the multiplex PCR reads with MiXCR anew, one entry per CDR3 protein. The table shows around 420,000 distinct CDR3 sequences, with about 15% occurring only once. Documented time point: newly diagnosed GD, antithyroid drugs for less than 3 months. There was RNA extracted from PBMCs, and the TCR library was made from it. The sample was also reused in another study, on T cells in Graves' hyperthyroidism and ophthalmopathy.

The starting material was peripheral blood mononuclear cells (PBMCs), obtained at new diagnosis, from a patient treated with antithyroid drugs. The receptors stem from a woman in her thirties or forties with Graves disease.

This clonotype has ten or more counts. The gene calls are TRBV29-1 and TRBJ2-7; 9 bases agree with TRBD1. Germline CDR1 reads SQVTM; CDR2 reads ANQGSEA. The CDR3 extends over 15 amino acids. V shed 6 bases and J 3 bases; nucleotides not matched to a gene: 12. CDR3 sequence: CSVVPIGTGLYEQYF. The CDR3 DNA follows: TGCAGCGTCGTGCCTATCGGGACAGGGCTCTACGAGCAGTACTTC.

The chain uses TRBV30 and TRBJ1-1; possibly TRBD1 for D (6 bases). Germline CDR1 GTSNPN, CDR2 SVGIG (reference sequence). Trimming took off 2 bases at V and 0 bases at J, with 13 bases between the two ends. The CDR3 is 15 amino acids. DNA of the CDR3: TGTGCCTGGAGTCAAGGTACAGGGATGAACACTGAAGCTTTCTTT. Translated, it gives CAWSQGTGMNTEAFF.

This clonotype was recorded many times. This chain joins TRBV27 and TRBJ2-7, with D perhaps matching TRBD1 or TRBD2 (6 bases each). The CDR3 has 15 residues. V shed 0 bases and J shed 3 bases, with 12 bases lying between them. The germline CDR1 and CDR2 sequences are MNHEY and SMNVEV (reference sequence). The CDR3 DNA follows: TGTGCCAGCAGTTTATCAGGGGGGACTGGCTACGAGCAGTACTTC. Its protein is CASSLSGGTGYEQYF.

This chain joins TRBV4-1 and TRBJ2-2; D may be TRBD1 (5 bases). The CDR3 is 19 residues long. CDR1 is MGHRA and CDR2 is YSYEKL in the germline V gene. The V gene lost 0 bases and the J gene lost 3 bases, with 20 bases spanning the gap. CDR3 sequence: CASSQEQGGWRADTGELFF. CDR3 DNA: TGCGCCAGCAGCCAAGAGCAGGGTGGTTGGCGAGCCGACACCGGGGAGCTGTTTTTT.

This clonotype was observed at least ten times. V usage is TRBV11-2 and J usage is TRBJ1-6; the D is unclear. The V gene lost 0 bases and the J gene lost 9 bases, with 21 bases spanning the gap. The CDR3 length is 18 residues. Germline V gives CDR1 SGHAT, CDR2 FQNNGV. Written as DNA, the CDR3 is TGTGCCAGCAGCTTAGATAGGCCGCGTTATGGTATTGGTTCACCCCTCCACTTT. It specifies CASSLDRPRYGIGSPLHF.

The rearrangement uses TRBV6-1 and TRBJ2-3; 10 bases are a match to TRBD1. After removal of 7 bases from V and 5 bases from J, the junction contained 6 bases not matched to a gene. CDR3 length equals 14 residues. From germline, CDR1 is MNHNS and CDR2 SASEGT. The DNA for the CDR3 is TGTGCCAGCACCTTGACAGGGGGCGTAGATACGCAGTATTTT. Protein sequence: CASTLTGGVDTQYF.

Only a few counts were recorded for this clonotype. The CDR3 DNA sequence: TGTGCCAGCAGTTCTGCCTCGGGGGCCACAGATACGCAGTATTTT. Its protein is CASSSASGATDTQYF. The chain has TRBV28 and TRBJ2-3; D is perhaps TRBD1 or TRBD2 (6 bases each). The CDR3 length is 15 residues. The V gene lost 4 bases and the J gene lost 2 bases, with 13 bases spanning the gap. Germline loops: CDR1 MDHEN, CDR2 SYDVKM. The full variable domain, with the rest looked up from reference TRBV28 and TRBJ2-3, is DVKVTQSSRYLVKRTGEKVFLECVQDMDHENMFWYRQDPGLGLRLIYFSYDVKMKEKGDIPEGYSVSREKKERFSLILESASTNQTSMYLCASSSASGATDTQYFGPGTRLTVL.

This chain connects TRBV29-1 to TRBJ1-5; tentatively, D is TRBD1 (5 bases). V was pared by 6 bases and J by 4 bases, with 16 bases between. The CDR3 sequence is 14 residues long. Germline-derived CDR1 and CDR2 are SQVTM and ANQGSEA. CDR3 in DNA: TGCAGCGTGGGCGGGGGACCCGGAAATCAGCCCCAGCATTTT. Encoded protein: CSVGGGPGNQPQHF.

This clonotype showed up many times. The chain employs TRBV3-1 and TRBJ2-5, with D perhaps TRBD1 or TRBD2 (5 bases each). The V gene's germline CDR1 is LGHDT and CDR2 YNNKEL (reference sequence). The CDR3 has 17 residues. V was pared by 1 base and J by 2 bases, with 17 bases between. The CDR3 spells CASSQGPGRKDQETQYF. The CDR3 DNA reads as TGTGCCAGCAGCCAAGGGCCGGGACGGAAGGATCAAGAGACCCAGTACTTC.

This clonotype was observed at least ten times. The V call is TRBV27, the J call TRBJ2-1, with D tentatively TRBD2 (6 bases). The CDR3 is 17 residues long. Germline assignment: CDR1 MNHEY and CDR2 SMNVEV (reference sequence). The V gene lost 3 bases and the J gene lost 1 base, with 16 bases spanning the gap. The CDR3 reads CASSLNLVGGSYNEQFF. CDR3 in DNA: TGTGCCAGCAGTTTGAACCTAGTGGGAGGTTCCTACAATGAGCAGTTCTTC.

Many counts were recorded for this clonotype. The V gene is TRBV19, the J gene TRBJ2-7; D gene uncertain. Germline V gene data show CDR1 as LNHDA and CDR2 as SQIVND (reference sequence). The V gene lost 3 bases and the J gene lost 0 bases, with 9 bases spanning the gap. The CDR3 is 14 residues long. Written as DNA, the CDR3 is TGTGCCAGTAGTATGGTAGGCAGCTCCTACGAGCAGTACTTC. It is translated as CASSMVGSSYEQYF.

This clonotype has a count of ten or more. The chain employs TRBV18 and TRBJ2-7; 8 nucleotides match TRBD2. The germline CDR1 and CDR2 sequences are KGHSH and LQKENI. With 3 bases clipped from V and 4 bases from J, the junction kept 8 bases outside the gene matches. The CDR3 extends over 15 amino acids. CDR3 amino acids: CASSPPLREGYEQYF. CDR3 bases: TGTGCCAGCTCACCTCCGCTACGGGAGGGGTACGAGCAGTACTTC.